This TCR beta chain was sequenced for a study of blood T cell repertoires in COVID-19. Study information: The cDNA or gDNA used as material had been derived from T cells, B-cell-depleted T cells, or PBMCs.

Germline V lookup: CDR1 SGHTA, CDR2 FQGNSA. The CDR3 extends over 15 amino acids. V lost 3 bases, J lost 9 bases, and 13 bases stayed unmatched. Original methodology: Reference gene primer amplification gave nucleated cell count estimates. Produced via immunoSEQ multiplex PCR; TCRdb's table is partial and in-frame only. V and J calls and clone size follow that table, whereas D and trimming were derived from the DNA. The sample lists 150,000 to 200,000 clones, about 80% occurring once. The chain couples TRBV7-2 to TRBJ2-7; 8 nucleotides agree with TRBD1. The TCR was taken from a woman between 65 and 79 years old with acute or convalescent COVID-19. Sequenced input: peripheral blood. The CDR3, as DNA: TGTGCCAGCAGCTTGCGAGGACAGGGTCTCAAGGGGCAGTACTTC. Translating gives CASSLRGQGLKGQYF. Variable domain in full (rest from reference TRBV7-2 and TRBJ2-7): GAGVSQSPSNKVTEKGKDVELRCDPISGHTALYWYRQSLGQGLEFLIYFQGNSAPDKSGLPSDRFSAERTGGSVSTLTIQRTQQEDSAVYLCASSLRGQGLKGQYFGPGTRLTVT.